The 29 T cell receptor beta chains given below trace back to one sample, sequenced in a study of CD8+ T cells in alopecia areata. Treatment defined: oral pan-JAK inhibitor, 5-10 mg twice daily. RNA was extracted and reverse transcribed into cDNA as the sequencing template. Libraries were prepared by immunoSEQ multiplex PCR; TCRdb keeps only in-frame clonotypes and omits some of them. The sample has 90,000 to 150,000 clones; 50% to 55% are singletons. Source: CD4+ T cells sorted from blood, taken at week 4, from a patient treated with tofacitinib. Receptors originate from a human donor with alopecia areata.

The V and J genes are TRBV5-1 and TRBJ2-1; D gene ambiguous. The CDR3 sequence is 17 residues long. The V end lost 4 bases, the J end lost 0 bases, and 17 bases lay between the germline ends. Looked up from germline, CDR1 is SGHRS and CDR2 is YFSETQ. CDR3 DNA sequence: TGCGCCAGCAGCCCGCTCGACCCAATACGCTCCTACAATGAGCAGTTCTTC. Protein product: CASSPLDPIRSYNEQFF.

The gene calls are TRBV27 and TRBJ1-5; D is uncertain. Germline CDR1 MNHEY, CDR2 SMNVEV (reference sequence). V was clipped by 4 bases and J by 9 bases, with 13 bases between them. The CDR3 length is 13 residues. CDR3 DNA sequence: TGTGCCAGCAGTTACCGGGGTAAAGGGCCCCAGCATTTT. It translates to CASSYRGKGPQHF.

This chain connects TRBV9 to TRBJ1-1, with 7 bases that match TRBD1. Germline V CDR1 and CDR2: SGDLS, YYNGEE. Germline trimming cut 4 bases from V and 2 bases from J; bases unmatched to any gene: 8. The CDR3 is 15 residues long. DNA for the CDR3: TGTGCCAGCAGCCCGAGAGGACAGGTAAACACTGAAGCTTTCTTT. Amino acids: CASSPRGQVNTEAFF.

The CDR3 nucleotides are TGCGCCAGCAGCTTGCAGGGATCAATCAATCAGCCCCAGCATTTT. Amino acids: CASSLQGSINQPQHF. The chain couples TRBV5-1 to TRBJ1-5; a possible D gene is TRBD1 (5 bases). The CDR3 length is 15 residues. Germline loops: CDR1 SGHRS, CDR2 YFSETQ. V was shortened by 1 base and J by 3 bases, with 11 bases between the two germline ends.

This chain uses TRBV6-1 with TRBJ1-4; 9 bases match TRBD1. The V gene end was trimmed by 3 bases and the J gene end by 14 bases; junction bases not matched to a gene: 10. Germline CDR1 reads MNHNS; CDR2 reads SASEGT. This CDR3 is built from 14 residues. The CDR3 DNA reads as TGTGCCAGCAGTGAGGACAGGGGAAGTTATGTGCTGTTTTTT. The encoded protein is CASSEDRGSYVLFF.

V gene TRBV29-1 combines with J gene TRBJ2-2; D possibly corresponds to TRBD1 (6 bases). The germline V and J ends were trimmed by 7 bases and 2 bases, with 14 bases remaining between them. This CDR3 spans 14 amino acids. Germline values: CDR1 SQVTM, CDR2 ANQGSEA. The chain's CDR3 is CSASDSFNTGELFF. Written as DNA, the CDR3 is TGCAGCGCATCGGACAGTTTCAACACCGGGGAGCTGTTTTTT.

The chain uses TRBV19 and TRBJ2-7, with 7 bases matching TRBD2. Germline lookup yields CDR1 LNHDA and CDR2 SQIVND (reference sequence). With V trimmed by 5 bases and J by 5 bases, 3 bases remained unmatched. The CDR3 is made up of 12 amino acids. CDR3 loop: CASSPGGNEQYF. The CDR3 DNA reads as TGTGCCAGTAGTCCGGGGGGAAACGAGCAGTACTTC.

This clone occurred many times. This same CDR3 is encoded by further DNA sequences in the sample. This chain uses TRBV9 with TRBJ2-1; no reliable D call. Germline V lookup: CDR1 SGDLS, CDR2 YYNGEE. This CDR3 comprises 13 residues. Deletions cut 1 base from V and 5 bases from J, with 7 bases between. DNA for the CDR3: TGTGCCAGCAGCGTAAGTAGAAACAATGAGCAGTTCTTC. It codes for CASSVSRNNEQFF.

The chain joins TRBV29-1 to TRBJ1-2; unclear D gene. The CDR3 has 13 amino acids. Per germline, CDR1 SQVTM and CDR2 ANQGSEA. Trimming pared 3 bases from V and 8 bases from J, leaving 16 bases between. For the CDR3, the DNA is TGCAGCGTTGACCCTGAGGGCCTTCTGGGCTACACCTTC. Amino acids: CSVDPEGLLGYTF.

This clone has a handful of counts. The chain is built from TRBV19 and TRBJ2-2; D call uncertain. Looked up from germline, CDR1 is LNHDA and CDR2 is SQIVND (reference sequence). The CDR3 totals 12 residues. Trimming shortened V by 9 bases and J by 7 bases, and 12 bases separated the two germline ends. The CDR3 protein is CASPDGLGELFF. In DNA, the CDR3 is TGTGCCAGCCCGGACGGGCTCGGGGAGCTGTTTTTT.

The chain couples TRBV6-5 to TRBJ1-2; D remains ambiguous. The CDR3 is 14 residues long. V was clipped by 0 bases and J by 4 bases, with 9 bases between them. Germline V gives CDR1 MNHEY, CDR2 SVGAGI. The CDR3 here is CASSYSPGSYGYTF. In DNA form, the CDR3 reads TGTGCCAGCAGTTACTCCCCGGGCAGCTATGGCTACACCTTC.

This clone has more than one count but fewer than ten. The CDR3 nucleotides are TGTGCCAGCAGCTTAGTTCCGGGGCTGAACACCGGGGAGCTGTTTTTT. Translation gives CASSLVPGLNTGELFF. The chain combines TRBV7-2 with TRBJ2-2; tentatively, D is TRBD1 or TRBD2 (5 bases each). This CDR3 contains 16 residues. Looked up from germline, CDR1 is SGHTA and CDR2 is FQGNSA. Trimming stripped 1 base from V and 1 base from J, with 10 bases between.

This sequence joins TRBV29-1 and TRBJ1-1; D gene uncertain. The V gene's germline CDR1 is SQVTM and CDR2 ANQGSEA. This CDR3 spans 13 amino acids. The germline V and J ends were trimmed by 4 bases and 1 base, with 10 bases remaining between them. The CDR3 region is CSVARIGNTEAFF. The CDR3 DNA follows: TGCAGCGTTGCCCGAATAGGGAACACTGAAGCTTTCTTT.

The rearrangement uses TRBV7-2 and TRBJ2-3; 10 bases are a match to TRBD2. Germline CDR1 is SGHTA and CDR2 is FQGNSA. This CDR3 is built from 16 residues. The junction had 4 bases not matched to a gene; V was cut back by 4 bases and J by 0 bases. The CDR3 coding sequence is TGTGCCAGCAGCTCATATAGCGGGAGGAGCACAGATACGCAGTATTTT. Translation: CASSSYSGRSTDTQYF.

This sequence joins TRBV4-1 and TRBJ2-1, with 9 bases that match TRBD2. V dropped 4 bases and J dropped 1; count of bases not matched to a gene: 5. The CDR3 has 16 amino acids. CDR1 and CDR2 (germline): MGHRA, YSYEKL. The CDR3 nucleotides are TGCGCCAGCAGCCCGGGACTAGCCAGGTCCTACAATGAGCAGTTCTTC. Translation: CASSPGLARSYNEQFF.

J is TRBJ2-7 and V is TRBV10-2, with 7 nucleotides matching TRBD1. Germline lookup yields CDR1 WSHSY and CDR2 SAAADI. This CDR3 is built from 13 residues. V shed 6 bases and J 5 bases; nucleotides not matched to a gene: 7. The DNA for the CDR3 is TGCGCCAGCAGGGTAAGGGGGCTGAACGAGCAGTACTTC. Amino acids: CASRVRGLNEQYF.

This chain joins TRBV30 and TRBJ1-1, with TRBD1 identical over 11 bases. Germline-derived CDR1 and CDR2 are GTSNPN and SVGIG (reference sequence). The V and J ends lost 3 bases and 6 bases, in that order; junction bases with no gene match: 6. CDR3 length: 14 amino acids. The DNA for the CDR3 is TGTGCCTGGAGCGTGGACAGGGGGCTCTCTGAAGCTTTCTTT. Its protein is CAWSVDRGLSEAFF. The variable domain in full, with the rest retrieved from reference TRBV30 and TRBJ1-1, is SQTIHQWPATLVQPVGSPLSLECTVEGTSNPNLYWYRQAAGRGLQLLFYSVGIGQISSEVPQNLSASRPQDRQFILSSKKLLLSDSGFYLCAWSVDRGLSEAFFGQGTRLTVV.

In its sample, this clone was seen once. DNA for the CDR3: TGTGCCAGCGGCGCCCGAAATCCCTACGAGCAGTACTTC. Amino acids: CASGARNPYEQYF. The rearrangement joins TRBV2 to TRBJ2-7, with D unclear. Trimming removed 8 bases from V and 2 bases from J, with 13 bases in between. This CDR3 is 13 amino acids long. Germline CDR1 is SNHLY and CDR2 is FYNNEI.

Notes on this clone: Other DNA sequences within the sample encode an identical CDR3. The chain links TRBV30 to TRBJ1-5, with D perhaps matching TRBD1 (5 bases). This CDR3 comprises 12 residues. Trimming removed 2 bases at V and 10 bases at J, with 12 bases between. Germline CDR1 GTSNPN, CDR2 SVGIG (reference sequence). CDR3 region: CAWSRGQGPQHF. The DNA of the CDR3 is TGTGCCTGGAGTAGAGGTCAGGGACCCCAGCATTTT.

The chain employs TRBV29-1 and TRBJ1-5; no clear D. In germline, CDR1 is SQVTM, CDR2 ANQGSEA. The ends were cut back, 4 bases at V and 0 bases at J, with 7 bases in the middle. The CDR3 extends over 13 amino acids. CDR3 DNA: TGCAGCGTTGCGGAAGATAGCAATCAGCCCCAGCATTTT. This gives the protein CSVAEDSNQPQHF.

J is TRBJ2-7 and V is TRBV7-9; D uncertain. CDR3 size: 15 residues. Trimming removed 5 bases at V and 2 bases at J, with 16 bases between. Germline V lookup: CDR1 SEHNR, CDR2 FQNEAQ (reference sequence). CDR3 in amino acids: CASSPTRRLAYEQYF. CDR3 coding DNA: TGTGCCAGCAGCCCTACCAGGCGCTTGGCCTACGAGCAGTACTTC. The full variable domain, its missing parts supplied by reference TRBV7-9 and TRBJ2-7, is DTGVSQNPRHKITKRGQNVTFRCDPISEHNRLYWYRQTLGQGPEFLTYFQNEAQLEKSRLLSDRFSAERPKGSFSTLEIQRTEQGDSAMYLCASSPTRRLAYEQYFGPGTRLTVT.

This clone came up a few times. V is TRBV30 and J is TRBJ2-1; D is perhaps TRBD2 (6 bases). V was shortened by 1 base and J by 8 bases, with 6 bases between the two germline ends. CDR1 GTSNPN and CDR2 SVGIG come from the germline V gene (reference sequence). The CDR3 totals 11 residues. The CDR3 region has the DNA TGTGCCTGGAGTGAGCGGGATGAGCAGTTCTTC. It translates to CAWSERDEQFF.

Ten or more counts support this clone. CDR3 region: CASSPAGGGPGYTF. In DNA, the CDR3 is TGTGCCAGCAGCCCCGCAGGCGGAGGACCTGGCTACACCTTC. V gene TRBV7-6 combines with J gene TRBJ1-2; D gene ambiguous. CDR1 SGHVS and CDR2 FNYEAQ come from the germline V gene. There are 14 residues in the CDR3. V was trimmed by 5 bases and J by 7 bases, leaving 17 bases between them.

The chain employs TRBV2 and TRBJ1-2, with TRBD1 matching over 9 bases. CDR3 length: 16 amino acids. Per germline, CDR1 SNHLY and CDR2 FYNNEI. V gave up 5 bases and J gave up 2 bases; unmatched junction bases: 9. The CDR3 is CASSPPRDRVNYGYTF. The CDR3 DNA sequence: TGTGCCAGCAGTCCCCCCAGGGACAGGGTGAACTATGGCTACACCTTC.

This clone appeared a single time. This sequence joins TRBV9 and TRBJ2-7; 7 bases align to TRBD1. CDR1 is SGDLS, CDR2 YYNGEE, per germline. Trimming removed 4 bases from V and 3 bases from J; junction bases left unmatched: 22. The CDR3 consists of 19 residues. In nucleotides, the CDR3 is TGTGCCAGCAGCAAGACTCCCGGGACAGTTTACGACTACTTCTACGAGCAGTACTTC. Protein: CASSKTPGTVYDYFYEQYF.

The chain recombines TRBV18 with TRBJ2-7, with D tentatively TRBD1 (6 bases). Germline V gene data show CDR1 as KGHSH and CDR2 as LQKENI. The V end was cut by 1 base, the J end by 9 bases, with 22 bases between. The CDR3 spans 16 residues. This CDR3 reads CASSPQEKQGYVGQYF. The CDR3 bases are TGTGCCAGCTCACCACAAGAGAAACAGGGATACGTAGGGCAGTACTTC.

This clone was recorded a few times. Other nucleotide sequences from this sample produce the same CDR3. V is TRBV18 and J is TRBJ2-7, with D tentatively TRBD1 (8 bases). The V end lost 3 bases, the J end lost 3 bases, and 15 bases lay between the germline ends. The germline V gene has CDR1 KGHSH and CDR2 LQKENI. CDR3 length: 15 residues. CDR3 in DNA: TGTGCCAGCTCACCTAGTACAGGGGGGGGCTACGAGCAGTACTTC. The encoded protein is CASSPSTGGGYEQYF.

The CDR3 is CASSLEVTQYF. DNA for the CDR3: TGTGCCAGCAGCTTGGAAGTCACGCAGTATTTT. The J gene is TRBJ2-3, the V gene TRBV5-4; no clear D gene. Germline CDR1 SGHNT, CDR2 YYREEE (reference sequence). CDR3 length equals 11 residues. V shed 0 bases and J shed 9 bases, with 5 bases lying between them.

The chain links TRBV29-1 to TRBJ1-5; tentative D call: TRBD1 (5 bases). The ends were cut back, 7 bases at V and 6 bases at J, with 16 bases in the middle. This CDR3 is 13 amino acids long. Germline V lookup: CDR1 SQVTM, CDR2 ANQGSEA. CDR3 sequence reads: CSGSGPGGQPQHF. For the CDR3, the DNA is TGCAGCGGATCGGGACCGGGGGGTCAGCCCCAGCATTTT.